Following are 31 T cell receptor beta chains from one sample sequenced in a study of cytomegalovirus exposure and HLA in healthy donors. The PCR made use of 60 Vbeta and 13 Jbeta primers. The repertoire was sequenced with immunoSEQ multiplex PCR; TCRdb's copy has only in-frame clones and lacks some. The profile shows 100,000 to 150,000 clones, 80% of them singletons. The source material was PBMCs. Receptors originate from a man younger than 40 in good health and CMV-seronegative.

This CDR3 is CASSGAESEAFF. The CDR3 DNA reads as TGCGCCAGCAGCGGGGCAGAGTCTGAAGCTTTCTTT. The rearrangement joins TRBV5-1 to TRBJ1-1; the D gene is possibly TRBD1 (5 bases). Germline CDR1 reads SGHRS; CDR2 reads YFSETQ. The length of the CDR3 is 12 residues. Deletions cut 4 bases from V and 6 bases from J, with 10 bases between.

CDR3 nucleotide sequence: TGCGCCAGCAGCCTCACTCCAGGGACAGGGTATGGCTACACCTTC. This codes for CASSLTPGTGYGYTF. The genes are TRBV5-1 and TRBJ1-2, with 9 bases aligning to TRBD1. Germline V gene data show CDR1 as SGHRS and CDR2 as YFSETQ. The junction had 9 bases not matched to a gene; V was cut back by 4 bases and J by 5 bases. CDR3 length: 15 amino acids. Variable domain in full (rest from reference TRBV5-1 and TRBJ1-2): KAGVTQTPRYLIKTRGQQVTLSCSPISGHRSVSWYQQTPGQGLQFLFEYFSETQRNKGNFPGRFSGRQFSNSRSEMNVSTLELGDSALYLCASSLTPGTGYGYTFGSGTRLTVV.

The chain employs TRBV7-6 and TRBJ2-3; D not resolved. This CDR3 is 15 amino acids long. Between the trimmed V and J ends, which lost 1 base and 0 bases, there was a span of 8 bases. CDR1 and CDR2 (germline): SGHVS, FNYEAQ. CDR3 loop: CASSLGRSSTDTQYF. The CDR3 DNA reads as TGTGCCAGCAGCTTAGGCAGATCTAGCACAGATACGCAGTATTTT.

The gene calls are TRBV5-5 and TRBJ1-5, with D maybe TRBD1 (6 bases). The CDR3 contains 15 residues. Trimming took 3 bases from V and 6 from J, leaving 16 bases between them. Germline loops: CDR1 SGHKS, CDR2 YYEKEE (reference sequence). The CDR3 loop reads CASSSLQGTSQPQHF. In DNA form, the CDR3 reads TGTGCCAGCAGCTCCCTACAGGGAACCAGTCAGCCCCAGCATTTT.

Only a few counts were recorded for this clone. The chain has TRBV30 and TRBJ2-3; possibly TRBD2 for D (6 bases). CDR3 size: 15 residues. Trimming took off 2 bases at V and 6 bases at J, with 18 bases between the two ends. Germline V gene lookup returns CDR1 GTSNPN and CDR2 SVGIG (reference sequence). CDR3 loop: CAWSFGGIKEDTQYF. CDR3 nucleotide sequence: TGTGCCTGGAGTTTTGGCGGGATTAAGGAGGATACGCAGTATTTT.

The V gene is TRBV7-9, the J gene TRBJ2-5, with 16 bases aligning to TRBD2. The last part of the DNA fits TRBJ2-7 better; the J call may be wrong. Germline V gives CDR1 SEHNR, CDR2 FQNEAQ (reference sequence). This CDR3 contains 19 residues. The CDR3 loop reads CASSLIVLGLAGGDYEQYF. The CDR3 DNA reads as TGTGCCAGCAGCTTAATTGTTCTGGGACTAGCGGGAGGGGACTACGAGCAGTACTTC.

The V and J genes are TRBV6-6 and TRBJ1-1; D unresolved. Germline-derived CDR1 and CDR2 are MNHNY and SVGAGI (reference sequence). Trimming left V 0 bases short and J 3 bases short, with 5 bases between. There are 13 residues in the CDR3. The CDR3 DNA sequence: TGTGCCAGCAGTTACTCGTCCGACACTGAAGCTTTCTTT. Its protein is CASSYSSDTEAFF.

The chain uses TRBV27 and TRBJ2-1; possibly TRBD1 for D (5 bases). Germline V gene sequence: CDR1 MNHEY, CDR2 SMNVEV (reference sequence). CDR3 length: 18 amino acids. Trimming took off 0 bases at V and 0 bases at J, with 15 bases between the two ends. As DNA, the CDR3 is TGTGCCAGCAGTTTATCGAGTCAGGGATCAAGCTCCTACAATGAGCAGTTCTTC. Residues: CASSLSSQGSSSYNEQFF.

This sequence joins TRBV19 and TRBJ2-6; the match to TRBD2 covers 10 bases. V gave up 5 bases and J gave up 0 bases; unmatched junction bases: 16. The germline V gene encodes CDR1 LNHDA and CDR2 SQIVND (reference sequence). This CDR3 spans 21 amino acids. CDR3 sequence: CASSPRGLAGDYYSGANVLTF. CDR3 DNA: TGTGCCAGTAGTCCCCGTGGCCTAGCGGGAGATTACTACTCTGGGGCCAACGTCCTGACTTTC.

The rearrangement uses TRBV19 and TRBJ1-5, with TRBD1 identical over 7 bases. Looked up from germline, CDR1 is LNHDA and CDR2 is SQIVND (reference sequence). After removal of 2 bases from V and 2 bases from J, the junction contained 12 bases not matched to a gene. CDR3 length equals 18 residues. The CDR3 DNA sequence: TGTGCCAGTAGTATAAGCCCAGCCATGACAGGGCGCAATCAGCCCCAGCATTTT. Its translation is CASSISPAMTGRNQPQHF.

V and J are TRBV4-3 and TRBJ2-1; 8 nucleotides line up with TRBD2. Germline-derived CDR1 and CDR2 are LGHNA and YSLEER. The CDR3 spans 15 residues. With V trimmed by 1 base and J by 6 bases, 5 bases remained unmatched. The CDR3 spells CASSQGAGGINEQFF. The CDR3 coding sequence is TGCGCCAGCAGCCAAGGGGCGGGAGGAATCAATGAGCAGTTCTTC.

V is TRBV7-9 and J is TRBJ2-5; D unclear. The DNA matches TRBJ2-7 better at its end, which makes the J call doubtful. Germline V CDR1 and CDR2: SEHNR, FQNEAQ (reference sequence). The CDR3 spans 13 residues. This CDR3 is CASSATAIYEQYF. The CDR3 bases are TGTGCCAGCAGCGCGACTGCTATCTACGAGCAGTACTTC.

The chain uses TRBV18 and TRBJ2-2, with 8 bases aligning to TRBD2. Germline V gene data show CDR1 as KGHSH and CDR2 as LQKENI. V dropped 0 bases and J dropped 6; count of bases not matched to a gene: 6. The CDR3 consists of 16 residues. The CDR3 loop reads CASSPPNGRASGELFF. The CDR3, as DNA: TGTGCCAGCTCACCACCGAACGGGAGGGCCTCCGGGGAGCTGTTTTTT.

The chain carries TRBV7-9 and TRBJ1-2, with D unresolved. V was shortened by 3 bases and J by 3 bases, with 5 bases between the two germline ends. The CDR3 loop spans 12 amino acids. The germline V gene encodes CDR1 SEHNR and CDR2 FQNEAQ (reference sequence). Written as DNA, the CDR3 is TGTGCCAGCAGCTTCCGGGACTATGGCTACACCTTC. This codes for CASSFRDYGYTF.

DNA of the CDR3: TGCGCCAGCAGCGTCGGACAGGGTACCTACGAGCAGTACTTC. Translating it yields CASSVGQGTYEQYF. The genes are TRBV4-1 and TRBJ2-7, with 8 bases that match TRBD1. V trimming: 5 bases; J trimming: 2 bases; junction bases outside the gene matches: 5. CDR1 is MGHRA and CDR2 is YSYEKL in the germline V gene. The CDR3 is made up of 14 amino acids.

V usage is TRBV9 and J usage is TRBJ1-2; D might be TRBD1 (6 bases). The germline V gene has CDR1 SGDLS and CDR2 YYNGEE. The CDR3 runs 16 residues. Trimming removed 3 bases from V and 0 bases from J, with 15 bases in between. The CDR3 protein is CASSGDRTRANYGYTF. The CDR3, as DNA: TGTGCCAGCAGCGGAGACAGGACTCGAGCTAACTATGGCTACACCTTC.

The rearrangement uses TRBV6-1 and TRBJ1-1; 9 nucleotides align to TRBD1. Per the germline V gene, CDR1 is MNHNS and CDR2 is SASEGT. The CDR3 is 14 amino acids. V was pared by 2 bases and J by 4 bases, with 2 bases of the junction left unmatched. For the CDR3, the DNA is TGTGCCAGCAGTGAACTACAGGGGGCCACTGAAGCTTTCTTT. Translating it yields CASSELQGATEAFF.

The chain employs TRBV19 and TRBJ2-7; TRBD2 aligns across 9 bases. CDR1 LNHDA and CDR2 SQIVND come from the germline V gene (reference sequence). The CDR3 consists of 18 residues. Trimming took 7 bases from V and 2 from J; bases not matched to a gene: 18. The CDR3 bases are TGTGCCAGTAAAGGTCGCGGGAGGGCCTCGGGTCGTCCCTACGAGCAGTACTTC. Its translation: CASKGRGRASGRPYEQYF.

This chain uses TRBV27 with TRBJ2-1; the D gene is possibly TRBD2 (6 bases). Trimming left V 3 bases short and J 4 bases short, with 13 bases between. The CDR3 contains 15 residues. Germline CDR1 and CDR2: MNHEY and SMNVEV (reference sequence). The CDR3 region is CASSFSGSVYNEQFF. The CDR3, as DNA: TGTGCCAGCAGTTTTTCCGGGAGTGTATACAATGAGCAGTTCTTC.

In the case of this clone: Mismatch with germline at one junction end may stem from a read error. This chain uses TRBV19 with TRBJ1-5; D gene unclear. The CDR3 has 14 amino acids. CDR1 is LNHDA, CDR2 SQIVND, per germline (reference sequence). This chain's CDR3 is CASSPAGSNQPQNF. The CDR3 nucleotides read TGTGCCAGTAGCCCCGCCGGTAGCAATCAGCCCCAGAATTTT.

This clone is a singleton in its sample. V gene TRBV2 combines with J gene TRBJ2-1, with TRBD2 as a possible D gene (6 bases). The CDR3 extends over 15 amino acids. Between the trimmed V and J ends, which lost 3 bases and 2 bases, there was a span of 11 bases. Germline CDR1 reads SNHLY; CDR2 reads FYNNEI. CDR3 sequence (DNA): TGTGCCAGCAGTGACCCGGGAGCCCCCTACAATGAGCAGTTCTTC. Its protein is CASSDPGAPYNEQFF.

The V and J genes are TRBV7-8 and TRBJ1-2; TRBD1 matches 9 bases. J lost 3 bases, V lost 4 bases, and 6 bases had no gene match. This CDR3 contains 15 residues. CDR1 SGHVS and CDR2 FQNEAQ come from the germline V gene. CDR3 protein: CASSSGDRAYYGYTF. The DNA of the CDR3 is TGTGCCAGCAGCTCCGGGGACAGGGCTTACTATGGCTACACCTTC.

With regard to this clone: One end of the junction fails to match germline, which may point to a read error. The V call is TRBV7-9, the J call TRBJ1-1; 7 positions match TRBD1. Looked up from germline, CDR1 is SEHNR and CDR2 is FQNEAQ (reference sequence). The CDR3 loop spans 14 amino acids. In DNA, the CDR3 is TGTTCCAGCAGCTTAGGGACAGCGAACACTGAAGCTTTCTTT. As protein: CSSSLGTANTEAFF.

The chain combines TRBV5-8 with TRBJ2-5; TRBD1 is a possible D gene (6 bases). CDR1 and CDR2 from the germline V gene are SGHTS and YDEGEE. This CDR3 region has 14 residues. With 4 bases removed from V and 3 bases from J, the gap between germline ends came to 13 bases. The CDR3 DNA reads TGTGCCAGCAGCCTGCTCGGACAGAAAGAGACCCAGTACTTC. As protein: CASSLLGQKETQYF. The complete variable domain, with remaining parts taken from reference TRBV5-8 and TRBJ2-5, reads EAGVTQSPTHLIKTRGQQATLRCSPISGHTSVYWYQQALGLGLQFLLWYDEGEERNRGNFPPRFSGRQFPNYSSELNVNALELEDSALYLCASSLLGQKETQYFGPGTRLLVL.

The V call is TRBV19, the J call TRBJ1-4, with 8 bases that match TRBD1. Looked up from germline, CDR1 is LNHDA and CDR2 is SQIVND (reference sequence). The V and J ends lost 9 bases and 8 bases, in that order; junction bases with no gene match: 8. This CDR3 region has 13 residues. The CDR3 DNA sequence: TGTGCCAGCTCCCCCAGGGGGCTGGAAAAACTGTTTTTT. This encodes CASSPRGLEKLFF.

The CDR3 DNA reads as TGTGCCAGCAGTTCATCGGACACTCACTACGAGCAGTACTTC. Protein product: CASSSSDTHYEQYF. J is TRBJ2-7 and V is TRBV28; maybe TRBD1 (5 bases). Germline CDR1 is MDHEN and CDR2 is SYDVKM. The CDR3 contains 14 residues. V lost 4 bases and J lost 3, with 13 bases in between.

This chain joins TRBV11-2 and TRBJ2-5; 10 bases fit TRBD1. Gene TRBJ2-7 matches the end of the DNA better, so the J call may be wrong. The germline CDR1 and CDR2 sequences are SGHAT and FQNNGV. The CDR3 length is 14 residues. CDR3 region: CASSERTGGYEQYF. The CDR3 region has the DNA TGTGCCAGCAGCGAACGGACAGGGGGCTACGAGCAGTACTTC.

CDR3 region: CASSPDSGSYEQFF. CDR3 nucleotides: TGTGCCAGCAGCCCTGACAGCGGGTCTTATGAGCAGTTCTTC. This sequence joins TRBV11-3 and TRBJ2-1, with a tentative D call TRBD2 (6 bases). CDR3 size: 14 residues. V was shortened by 5 bases and J by 8 bases, with 16 bases between the two germline ends. In germline, CDR1 is SGHNT, CDR2 YENEEA. The variable domain in full, with the rest retrieved from reference TRBV11-3 and TRBJ2-1, is EAGVVQSPRYKIIEKKQPVAFWCNPISGHNTLYWYLQNLGQGPELLIRYENEEAVDDSQLPKDRFSAERLKGVDSTLKIQPAELGDSAVYLCASSPDSGSYEQFFGPGTRLTVL.

In its sample, this clone was seen a few times. V usage is TRBV4-1 and J usage is TRBJ2-7, with 8 bases fitting TRBD2. The trim removed 1 base at V and 4 bases at J, leaving 9 bases unmatched. This CDR3 has 16 amino acids. Germline V CDR1 and CDR2: MGHRA, YSYEKL. CDR3: CASSQGTAGAGYEQYF. The DNA for the CDR3 is TGCGCCAGCAGCCAAGGTACAGCGGGAGCAGGGTACGAGCAGTACTTC.

The chain recombines TRBV9 with TRBJ2-1, with D possibly being TRBD2 (5 bases). Trimming took 4 bases from V and 2 from J, leaving 13 bases between them. The V gene's germline CDR1 is SGDLS and CDR2 YYNGEE. CDR3 length: 15 amino acids. CDR3 sequence reads: CASSRERWTYNEQFF. The CDR3 bases are TGTGCCAGCAGCCGAGAGCGGTGGACCTACAATGAGCAGTTCTTC.

The rearrangement joins TRBV18 to TRBJ2-1, with 11 nucleotides matching TRBD2. There are 17 residues in the CDR3. Germline V CDR1 and CDR2: KGHSH, LQKENI. V trimming: 4 bases; J trimming: 4 bases; junction bases outside the gene matches: 9. The CDR3: CASSRTSGSSSYNEQFF. CDR3 nucleotide sequence: TGTGCCAGCTCACGTACTAGCGGGAGTAGCTCTTACAATGAGCAGTTCTTC.